This T cell receptor (beta chain) was retrieved from a study of neurological immune-mediated disorders. Trimming stripped 8 bases from V and 0 bases from J, with 13 bases between. Germline V gives CDR1 LGHNA, CDR2 YNFKEQ. The CDR3 extends over 15 amino acids. This clonotype has ten or more counts. TCRdb ran MiXCR on the 5' RACE reads and lists one entry per CDR3 protein. The sample holds about 55,000 distinct CDR3 sequences, approximately 3.6% seen once. Material for sequencing was CD4+ T cells from blood. The genes are TRBV4-2 and TRBJ2-2, with D possibly being TRBD1 or TRBD2 (6 bases each). This TCR was sampled from a woman between 35 and 50 years old with multiple sclerosis. CDR3 DNA: TGTGCCAGCTCACGAGGGGGGTCGAACACCGGGGAGCTGTTTTTT. Its protein is CASSRGGSNTGELFF.